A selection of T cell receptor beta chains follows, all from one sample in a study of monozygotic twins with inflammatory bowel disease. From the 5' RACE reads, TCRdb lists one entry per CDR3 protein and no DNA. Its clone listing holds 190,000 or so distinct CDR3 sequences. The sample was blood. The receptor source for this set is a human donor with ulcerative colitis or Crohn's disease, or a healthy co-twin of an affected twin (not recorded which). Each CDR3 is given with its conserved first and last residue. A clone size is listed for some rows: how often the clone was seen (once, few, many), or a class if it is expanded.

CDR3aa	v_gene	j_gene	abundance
CASSRVGGSYNKQFF	TRBV5-8	TRBJ2-1	NA
CASSHDREAEAFF	TRBV3-1	TRBJ1-1	NA
CSARDKTGLENSPLHF	TRBV20-1	TRBJ1-6	NA
CASSQSREPWTEAFF	TRBV7-2	TRBJ1-1	NA
CASSVTGEETQYF	TRBV12-3/TRBV12-4	TRBJ2-5	NA
CASSLWTPRDTDTQYF	TRBV5-1	TRBJ2-3	NA
CSVEDPGAKGYTF	TRBV29-1	TRBJ1-2	NA
CSARRSTGSEAFF	TRBV20-1	TRBJ1-1	NA
CASSLDSSYNEQFF	TRBV7-7	TRBJ2-1	medium-sized
CASRLRGPTSYNEQFF	TRBV12-3/TRBV12-4	TRBJ2-1	NA
CASSPGYEKLFF	TRBV7-9	TRBJ1-4	NA
CASSWEGLNSNQPQHF	TRBV2	TRBJ1-5	NA
CASSSRRVTSIETQYF	TRBV7-8	TRBJ2-5	NA
CASSRTLTASYEQYF	TRBV3-1	TRBJ2-7	NA
CASSVNPGDSDEQFF	TRBV9	TRBJ2-1	NA
CASTDSPGVETQYF	TRBV6-1	TRBJ2-5	NA
CAISAGKTRTWETQYF	TRBV10-3	TRBJ2-5	NA
CASSARQAMNTGELFF	TRBV7-2	TRBJ2-2	NA
CASSLGWQGYTGELFF	TRBV27	TRBJ2-2	NA
CSVGPPGLLNTDTQYF	TRBV29-1	TRBJ2-3	NA
CASSPARQIVTNTGELFF	TRBV6-1	TRBJ2-2	NA
CASSYVGDSQPQHF	TRBV3-1	TRBJ1-5	NA
CASSYRVRETQYF	TRBV12-3/TRBV12-4	TRBJ2-5	NA
CATSPRGGEAFF	TRBV15	TRBJ1-1	NA
CASSQGGARTEAFF	TRBV5-1	TRBJ1-1	NA
CASRRTDYTGELFF	TRBV12-3/TRBV12-4	TRBJ2-2	NA
CASSGTVGAFF	TRBV7-2	TRBJ1-1	NA
CASSSEPATYNEQFF	TRBV7-9	TRBJ2-1	NA
CASRPGLGAASGANVLTF	TRBV11-1	TRBJ2-6	NA
CASSRPGGAEAFF	TRBV3-1	TRBJ1-1	NA
CAISESSRGTGNQPQHF	TRBV10-3	TRBJ1-5	NA
CASSQDFQRGGGEQFF	TRBV3-1	TRBJ2-1	NA
CASSDITGGRETQYF	TRBV2	TRBJ2-5	NA
CSARGLAGDSYEQYF	TRBV20-1	TRBJ2-7	NA
CASSVSRTDYTF	TRBV9	TRBJ1-2	NA
CSARDYRTGGNEQYF	TRBV20-1	TRBJ2-7	NA
CASSLWQGAGGYTF	TRBV12-3/TRBV12-4	TRBJ1-2	NA
CASSLRGQGADTIYF	TRBV5-4	TRBJ1-3	NA
CSVDRDNTGELFF	TRBV29-1	TRBJ2-2	NA
CASSSPGQTGGRETQYF	TRBV5-5	TRBJ2-5	NA
CASSFDGGFNEQFF	TRBV5-1	TRBJ2-1	NA
CASNRDGDSGNTIYF	TRBV5-1	TRBJ1-3	NA
CASRGGRSRGADTQYF	TRBV6-1	TRBJ2-3	NA
CASSLMGGTYNEQFF	TRBV11-3	TRBJ2-1	NA
CASTSLQGTAGLGTQYF	TRBV27	TRBJ2-3	NA
CAISESSGGEGQPQHF	TRBV10-3	TRBJ1-5	NA
CASRPGGGKNIQYF	TRBV6-1	TRBJ2-4	NA
CSAPSPGSSYNEQFF	TRBV20-1	TRBJ2-1	NA
CASSQALAGISYEQYF	TRBV14	TRBJ2-7	NA
CASSLRWESSYNEQFF	TRBV5-6	TRBJ2-1	NA
CASSHGGQKLFF	TRBV14	TRBJ1-4	NA
CASSFGPRQNIQYF	TRBV7-8	TRBJ2-4	NA
CASSLGQNEQFF	TRBV7-6	TRBJ2-1	NA
CASSSTGTGHHEQFF	TRBV7-2	TRBJ2-1	NA
CASSWDLGPREKLFF	TRBV7-2	TRBJ1-4	NA
CASSSGLSHTGELFF	TRBV13	TRBJ2-2	NA
CASSSGQGIHNEQFF	TRBV7-7	TRBJ2-1	NA